This TCR beta chain comes out of a study of blood T cell repertoires in COVID-19. Study as a whole: Sites across the United States, Italy and Spain contributed samples from acute and convalescent COVID-19. PBMCs, B-cell-depleted T cells, or T cells were the source of the cDNA or gDNA that made up the material.

The assay was immunoSEQ multiplex PCR, and TCRdb's table has in-frame clones only and misses some. In the table there are 150,000 to 200,000 clones, about 85% of which are singletons. This clone was found once. This clonotype was obtained from a woman aged 25 to 39 with active or convalescent COVID-19. Sequenced material: peripheral blood.

CDR3: CASSHSGSYEQYF. DNA for the CDR3: TGCGCCAGCAGCCATTCGGGGTCCTACGAGCAGTACTTC. The rearrangement links TRBV4-1 to TRBJ2-7, with D tentatively TRBD2 (5 bases). Germline CDR1 MGHRA, CDR2 YSYEKL. This CDR3 has 13 amino acids. V lost 3 bases, J lost 1 base, and 7 bases lay in between.